This T cell receptor beta chain was observed in a study of cytomegalovirus exposure and HLA in healthy donors (dated 2017 in TCRdb). Study-level background: According to an earlier analysis of a few hundred of the donors, about 179 million T cells yielded 117 million unique TCR beta sequences and around 300 Gb of sequence data. The number of donors typed differed by locus, with 629-630 for A, B, C, DRB1 and DQB1, over 500 for DQA1, 606 for DPA1, and some 440 for DPB1. To predict cytomegalovirus infection status, the study combined high-throughput TCR immunosequencing, statistical association of individual TCRs with disease status, and machine learning. A later analysis re-examined previously published TCR beta repertoires from more than 650 donors and added high-resolution HLA genotyping to investigate patterns of TCR occurrence. The genetic ancestry cluster associated with self-reported Caucasian donors included roughly 84% of the roughly 400 genotyped donors. An early release that covered several hundred HLA-typed donors contained approximately 300 gigabases of sequencing data and about 84 million unique TCR sequences. Rather than drawing on any new phenotypic data, the later analysis identified candidate immune exposures from TCR beta sequences and the way those sequences occurred across donors. Four or five DR-DQ haplotypes were treated as single units for association and clustering because of strong linkage in the cohort. The T cell repertoires of under 700 subjects were profiled by immunosequencing and related to cytomegalovirus serostatus. A later genetic analysis used genome-wide SNP genotypes for about 60% of the 666 donors, treating that subset as a discovery cohort. Donor age, sex, ethnicity and CMV serostatus were compiled alongside the repertoire data. In an earlier analysis of more than 550 of the donors, high-throughput TCR beta sequencing was used to judge whether each TCR beta V gene segment behaved as functional or pseudogenic. Class I and class II HLA loci were covered by the typing at four-digit resolution. The study was designed to test whether signatures of past pathogen exposure could be identified by cataloging public T cell receptors. On average, roughly 240,000 unique TCR beta nucleotide sequences were sequenced per donor among 398 genotyped donors of the cohort, with roughly 18% of those sequences being non-productive. All discovery cohort repertoires had been generated using a single sequencing platform. In addition to the first cohort of around 670 subjects, a separate validation cohort of approximately 130 different subjects was used. Here is what the overall study found, with its caveats: An earlier analysis of around 600 of the donors showed that most TCR beta V segments appeared in productive rearrangements either about 90% or about 30% of the time, which broadly matched IMGT annotations. Specific HLA alleles were associated with 16,951 TCR beta sequences at a false discovery rate of 0.05 in a later analysis. According to a later genetic analysis, donors in an Asian-associated ancestry cluster had fewer N-insertions in productive TCRs than the approximately 700-donor mean. Strong co-occurrence of HLA alleles, especially DR and DQ, made assigning TCR associations to individual alleles difficult. HLA typing was unavailable for some donors at each locus, so association tests used only the typed subset. For the cohort, immune exposure information was limited to CMV serostatus. Roughly uniform sequencing depth across donors was assumed in presence/absence analyses, although this assumption may not hold. A further reported finding was that TCR beta sequences accurately predicted the HLA-A and HLA-B alleles for most subjects in the first cohort. This cohort had only TCR beta chains sequenced, and the lack of alpha or paired-chain data limited which features could be detected. In a later analysis, most CMV-associated TCR beta chains were found to appear HLA-restricted, with HLA associations seemingly driven largely by CMV exposure. The earlier analysis of some 560 of the donors excluded roughly 17 rarely observed V segments, including chromosome 9 orphons, because counts were too low. An association between a missense DCLRE1C variant and V-gene and J-gene trimming of TCR beta chains was found in a later genetic analysis and replicated in an independent cohort. The sequencing pipeline was judged likely to have produced a cluster of highly shared sequence variants as a technical artifact. In a later analysis, HLA-associated TCR beta chains showed more clonal expansion and lower generation probabilities than non-associated chains that were equally common. In vitro tests confirmed that three of the cytomegalovirus-associated TCR beta chains recognize cytomegalovirus antigens. In a later analysis, TCR association rates were found to vary across HLA loci, with the most associated TCRs seen for DRB1 alleles and the fewest for HLA-C alleles. Most TCR sequences were seen in very few donors, while some public TCRs were found in many individuals. Correlated functional status among segregating V segments might reflect linkage disequilibrium, but an unknown experimental factor could not be ruled out. Cytomegalovirus status was reported to be diagnosed by the classifier with high specificity and sensitivity in both the original and validation cohorts. Some IMGT-functional V segments, including TRBV6-2 and TRBV6-3, could not be distinguished by the 87-base-pair reads and were therefore excluded. It was suggested by the authors that the approach could potentially be generalized to other disease states and immunological phenotypes. Several of the top co-occurrence clusters appeared to be linked to parvovirus B19, influenza, CMV and Epstein-Barr virus, according to a later analysis. In the study, some 160 TCR beta chains were listed as associated with cytomegalovirus.

The cohort consisted of 650 to 850 healthy bone marrow donors. Cohort members were all nominally healthy when sampled, although unrecorded immune exposures were likely present. The donor tested CMV seropositive and was one of the 289 seropositive cohort members. Every donor gave a peripheral blood sample, and the peripheral blood mononuclear cells from that sample were used for TCR beta sequencing. The Qiagen DNeasy Blood Extraction Kit was used to extract genomic DNA from the blood cell samples. The junction shows trimming of 1 base on V and 9 bases on J, and the gene matches do not reach 2 bases of it. CDR1 and CDR2, per the germline V gene, are SGHNT and YENEEA. Spanning cysteine to phenylalanine, the CDR3 consists of 15 amino acids. The read is trimmed to its CDR3 DNA, 45 bases read in frame from base 1. Library creation used the immunoSEQ multiplex PCR assay. The multiplex PCR relied on a mix of 60 forward primers for TCR Vbeta segments and 13 reverse primers for TCR Jbeta segments. Amplification of the CDR3 region of rearranged TCR beta genes was performed with a multiplex PCR assay on genomic DNA. On the Illumina HiSeq System, the amplified TCR beta libraries were sequenced as 87-base-pair reads. As for how the authors treated the data: A later analysis tallied 70 million to 100 million unique TCR beta chains across the 700 or so repertoires, and some 10 million of those chains were shared by two or more donors. Raw reads were error-corrected and collapsed into unique sequences by a nearest-neighbor algorithm in which closely related sequences were merged to remove PCR and sequencing errors. To assign V, D and J gene segments, CDR3 sequences were aligned to IMGT reference sequences. Each retained sequence needed at least a six-nucleotide match to both a V gene segment and a J gene segment. Rearrangements were classified as productive when the CDR3 lacked stop codons and remained in frame with V and J, and all other rearrangements were classified as non-productive. Following IMGT convention, CDR3 was defined as the stretch from the second conserved V-encoded cysteine up to the conserved J-encoded phenylalanine. In an earlier analysis of just under 600 of the donors, sequences lacking an unambiguous match to a single V gene segment were excluded. An earlier analysis of 500 to 700 of the donors classified V segments as functional when productive rearrangements were above 56.7% and as segregating when the standard deviation between donors was above 5%. A statistical classification framework was built for diagnosing cytomegalovirus status from the catalog of TCR beta chain sequences. In a later analysis, TCR nucleotide sequences were compared against IMGT/GENE-DB human TR gene sequences so that V and J genes could be assigned. A later analysis assigned CDR3 sequences and most-parsimonious VDJ recombination scenarios with the TCRdist pipeline. A later analysis defined each TCR beta chain by its CDR3 amino acid sequence plus V-gene family, and excluded reads lacking a unique V-gene family. As a way to deal with suspected cross-contamination and a sequencing artifact, a later analysis dropped 450 to 600 nucleotide sequences that were highly shared and had low generation probability. For each public chain, a later analysis derived a clonal expansion index from normalized ranks of inferred template counts within each repertoire. In a later analysis, generation probabilities were computed with a VDJ recombination model fitted to out-of-frame rearrangements, and the resulting probabilities were checked against IGoR. A later analysis scored TCR-TCR, TCR-HLA and TCR-CMV co-occurrence with hypergeometric tests, applying a repertoire-size bias correction to TCR pairs. False discovery rates were estimated in a later analysis by permuting HLA or CMV assignments 20 times. In a later analysis, co-occurring TCRs were grouped using DBSCAN, and TCRdist sequence similarity was added for clustering within HLA-allele-positive subsets. For co-occurrence clustering, repertoires with fewer than 30,000 or more than 120,000 public chains were excluded, along with roughly 5 repertoires with anomalous nucleotide sharing. TCRdb limited this immuneACCESS table to in-frame rearrangements with V and J called. A share of clones is missing; checked studies link under half to unresolved V genes, and the rest is unexplained. V, J and clone size were drawn from that table, and D and trimming were deduced from the DNA. The sample records 70,000 to 90,000 clones, around 64% of which are singletons. The ten largest clones take up roughly a fifth of the sample.

This clone was picked up a small number of times. It lacks a known antigen. The input lacks base qualities; no much larger clone sits a single base away. The chain links TRBV11-3 with TRBJ2-1; 14 bases in the middle match TRBD2. This TCR came from a man in his forties in good health and CMV-seropositive. Material: PBMCs. The CDR3 protein sequence reads: CASSLGLAGGSEQFF. The DNA sequence follows: TGTGCCAGCAGCTTAGGACTAGCGGGGGGGAGTGAGCAGTTCTTC. Reference TRBV11-3 and TRBJ2-1 proteins supply the regions before and after the CDR3; the full variable domain is: EAGVVQSPRYKIIEKKQPVAFWCNPISGHNTLYWYLQNLGQGPELLIRYENEEAVDDSQLPKDRFSAERLKGVDSTLKIQPAELGDSAVYLCASSLGLAGGSEQFFGPGTRLTVL.